This T cell receptor (beta chain) came from a study of shared clonotypes between healthy human individuals. Study-level results: Only a few donors were included, so the genetic and exposure-history diversity represented was limited.

This clone was detected a few times. What it recognizes is unknown. Adults of Caucasian background living in Nashville, Tennessee made up all donors. The CDR3 is 14 residues long. Germline V lookup: CDR1 SGDLS, CDR2 YYNGEE. V lost 5 bases and J lost 0, with 11 bases in between. It was at deep level that the assay was run. Unsorted PBMC DNA was sequenced on ten immunoSEQ deep assay plates. Assay: immunoSEQ multiplex PCR; the TCRdb copy retains only in-frame clones and omits some. The sample gives around 500,000 clones, around three quarters of which show up once; about 12% is in the top ten. The TCR originated in a woman aged 40 to 55 in good health. Some clones in this sample may be carry-over from other donors' samples. The chain recombines TRBV9 with TRBJ2-5; D may be TRBD2 (6 bases). The sequencing sample was made of PBMCs. CDR3 loop: CASSWRENQETQYF. The CDR3, as DNA: TGTGCCAGCAGTTGGAGGGAAAACCAAGAGACCCAGTACTTC. The full variable domain, completed using reference TRBV9 and TRBJ2-5, is DSGVTQTPKHLITATGQRVTLRCSPRSGDLSVYWYQQSLDQGLQFLIQYYNGEERAKGNILERFSAQQFPDLHSELNLSSLELGDSALYFCASSWRENQETQYFGPGTRLLVL.